Detailed here is one TCR beta chain. The authors' processing: Amplifying reference gene primers gave estimates of nucleated cell counts. Produced via immunoSEQ multiplex PCR; TCRdb's table is partial and in-frame only. D and trimming were read from the DNA, whereas the V and J calls and clone size are those reported in that table. The repertoire has roughly 100,000 clones, 76% of them found once; the top ten carry roughly 6.6%. The CDR3 is 16 amino acids. V was trimmed by 7 bases and J by 1 base, leaving 19 bases between them. CDR1 MDHEN and CDR2 SYDVKM come from the germline V gene. This sample is part of a study of blood T cell repertoires in COVID-19. About the study: From the United States, Italy and Spain came samples of acute and convalescent COVID-19. In each case, the material was cDNA or gDNA derived from T cells, B-cell-depleted T cells, or PBMCs.

This sequence originates from a man between 65 and 85 years old with acute or convalescent COVID-19. Sample: peripheral blood. The genes are TRBV28 and TRBJ1-1; weak D call: TRBD1 (5 bases). CDR3 coding DNA: TGTGCCAGCAAGGGGTTACCTGGGAGGCCGAACACTGAAGCTTTCTTT. Translation gives CASKGLPGRPNTEAFF.